The 26 T cell receptor beta chains below all came from one sample that was sequenced in a study of identical twins. TCRdb reprocessed the 5' RACE reads via MiXCR and lists one record per CDR3 protein. The data hold about 660,000 distinct CDR3 sequences, with around 8.3% observed a single time. These data also featured in a second study, about yellow fever vaccine responses in identical twins.

Sequences were obtained from PBMCs. These receptors all stem from a woman aged 18-29 years in good health.

This chain joins TRBV11-2 and TRBJ2-5; 10 bases map to TRBD2. CDR3 length: 17 amino acids. V lost 1 base, J lost 5 bases, and 10 bases stayed unmatched. Germline values: CDR1 SGHAT, CDR2 FQNNGV. This CDR3 reads CASSLVDASGSRETQYF. In nucleotides, the CDR3 is TGTGCCAGCAGCTTAGTTGACGCTAGCGGGAGTCGGGAGACCCAGTACTTC.

This clonotype was seen ten or more times. V usage is TRBV24-1 and J usage is TRBJ2-5; D possibly corresponds to TRBD1 (7 bases). CDR1 KGHDR and CDR2 SFDVKD come from the germline V gene. The V end lost 8 bases, the J end lost 2 bases, and 17 bases lay between the germline ends. This CDR3 has 15 residues. The CDR3 DNA sequence: TGTGCCACCACAGGGGGAGCGGAGGGGCAAGAGACCCAGTACTTC. It specifies CATTGGAEGQETQYF.

The genes are TRBV7-2 and TRBJ2-3; no clear D gene. There are 15 residues in the CDR3. Germline-derived CDR1 and CDR2 are SGHTA and FQGNSA. V lost 1 base to trimming and J lost 0 bases, with 8 bases between them. The CDR3 DNA reads TGTGCCAGCAGCTTAGTAGGGCTGAGCACAGATACGCAGTATTTT. It yields the protein CASSLVGLSTDTQYF.

This rearrangement joins TRBV20-1 to TRBJ2-1; 12 bases map to TRBD2. The CDR3 has 14 amino acids. The germline gives CDR1 DFQATT, CDR2 SNEGSKA (reference sequence). V shed 1 base, J shed 5 bases, and the junction held 0 bases outside the gene matches. The CDR3 DNA sequence: TGCAGTGCTAGAGGACTAGCGGGAGACAATGAGCAGTTCTTC. This codes for CSARGLAGDNEQFF.

The sample holds many counts of this clonotype. The V gene is TRBV11-3, the J gene TRBJ2-1, with a weak D call TRBD1 (6 bases). Germline V gene data show CDR1 as SGHNT and CDR2 as YENEEA. CDR3 size: 13 residues. V lost 5 bases and J 5 bases, leaving 10 bases between the germline ends. CDR3 DNA: TGTGCCAGCAGCCCCAGGACAGACAATGAGCAGTTCTTC. Translated: CASSPRTDNEQFF. The full variable domain, completed using reference TRBV11-3 and TRBJ2-1, is EAGVVQSPRYKIIEKKQPVAFWCNPISGHNTLYWYLQNLGQGPELLIRYENEEAVDDSQLPKDRFSAERLKGVDSTLKIQPAELGDSAVYLCASSPRTDNEQFFGPGTRLTVL.

This clonotype occurred many times. The chain uses TRBV2 and TRBJ2-7; D ambiguous. Trimming cost V 0 bases and J 6 bases, with 9 bases left between them. The germline V gene encodes CDR1 SNHLY and CDR2 FYNNEI. The CDR3 covers 13 residues. The CDR3 loop is CASSEAQMGEQYF. DNA for the CDR3: TGTGCCAGCAGTGAAGCGCAAATGGGCGAGCAGTACTTC. Looking up the rest from reference TRBV2 and TRBJ2-7 gives the full variable domain: EPEVTQTPSHQVTQMGQEVILRCVPISNHLYFYWYRQILGQKVEFLVSFYNNEISEKSEIFDDQFSVERPDGSNFTLKIRSTKLEDSAMYFCASSEAQMGEQYFGPGTRLTVT.

This rearrangement joins TRBV20-1 to TRBJ2-1; D gene unclear. The CDR3 has 16 residues. V lost 1 base, J lost 3 bases, and 16 bases lay in between. CDR1 is DFQATT and CDR2 is SNEGSKA in the germline V gene (reference sequence). CDR3 bases: TGCAGTGCTAGAGTCGGTGGCCAGCTTGGCTACAATGAGCAGTTCTTC. This encodes CSARVGGQLGYNEQFF.

A few counts support this clonotype. The J gene is TRBJ2-1, the V gene TRBV20-1; D possibly corresponds to TRBD1 (5 bases). CDR1 is DFQATT, CDR2 SNEGSKA, per germline (reference sequence). V was cut by 6 bases and J by 6 bases, with 15 bases left in between. The CDR3 covers 13 residues. CDR3 protein: CSAARGFSNEQFF. CDR3 nucleotide sequence: TGCAGTGCAGCAAGGGGTTTTTCCAATGAGCAGTTCTTC.

This clonotype appeared a few times. The chain employs TRBV4-1 and TRBJ2-7; no definite D call. Germline-derived CDR1 and CDR2 are MGHRA and YSYEKL. The CDR3 length is 13 residues. The V and J ends lost 2 bases and 3 bases respectively, with 8 bases between them. As DNA, the CDR3 is TGCGCCAGCAGCCAACCTCCCATCTACGAGCAGTACTTC. It translates to CASSQPPIYEQYF.

This clonotype came up a few times. V usage is TRBV15 and J usage is TRBJ2-6; no clear D. CDR1 and CDR2 from the germline V gene are LNHNV and YYDKDF (reference sequence). The CDR3 runs to 12 residues. V lost 5 bases to trimming and J lost 4 bases, with 3 bases between them. CDR3 in DNA: TGTGCCACCAGCTTGGGGGCCAACGTCCTGACTTTC. Its protein product is CATSLGANVLTF.

This chain joins TRBV5-6 and TRBJ1-1; TRBD1 agrees at 9 bases. The CDR3 is 15 amino acids. Germline CDR1 SGHDT, CDR2 YYEEEE. Trimming cost V 4 bases and J 6 bases; bases outside gene matches: 10. The CDR3 nucleotides are TGTGCCAGCAGCGCACAACAGGGGGCTAATTCTGAAGCTTTCTTT. Amino acid sequence: CASSAQQGANSEAFF.

This clonotype has a handful of counts. V usage is TRBV25-1 and J usage is TRBJ2-7; 13 bases match TRBD2. This CDR3 is built from 17 residues. With 7 bases clipped from V and 4 bases from J, the junction kept 13 bases outside the gene matches. Germline loops: CDR1 MGHDK, CDR2 SYGVNS. CDR3 sequence: CASKSTDGTSGIYEQYF. The CDR3 bases are TGTGCCAGCAAGAGCACGGACGGGACTAGCGGGATTTACGAGCAGTACTTC.

The chain links TRBV28 to TRBJ2-1; either TRBD1 or TRBD2 may supply D (5 bases each). The CDR3 has 12 residues. Germline V gene lookup returns CDR1 MDHEN and CDR2 SYDVKM. V gave up 8 bases and J gave up 9 bases, with 14 bases separating them. Here the CDR3 DNA reads TGTGCCAGCCTGGGGACGGCCACTGAGCAGTTCTTC. It translates to CASLGTATEQFF. Full variable domain (rest looked up from reference TRBV28 and TRBJ2-1): DVKVTQSSRYLVKRTGEKVFLECVQDMDHENMFWYRQDPGLGLRLIYFSYDVKMKEKGDIPEGYSVSREKKERFSLILESASTNQTSMYLCASLGTATEQFFGPGTRLTVL.

This clonotype was seen many times. This chain joins TRBV3-1 and TRBJ2-7; D is unclear. V was clipped by 1 base and J by 3 bases, with 10 bases between them. The CDR3 loop spans 14 amino acids. Germline-derived CDR1 and CDR2 are LGHDT and YNNKEL (reference sequence). CDR3 region: CASSQVSGHYEQYF. CDR3 in DNA: TGTGCCAGCAGCCAAGTCTCCGGGCACTACGAGCAGTACTTC.

This clonotype was seen more than once but under ten times. The rearrangement uses TRBV29-1 and TRBJ2-3; D is perhaps TRBD1 or TRBD2 (5 bases each). CDR3 size: 13 residues. Germline loops: CDR1 SQVTM, CDR2 ANQGSEA. Trimming left V 4 bases short and J 2 bases short, with 10 bases between. CDR3 coding DNA: TGCAGCGTTGTTGAGGGGCCCACAGATACGCAGTATTTT. Encoded protein: CSVVEGPTDTQYF.

This chain joins TRBV3-1 and TRBJ2-5; possibly TRBD2 for D (6 bases). The CDR3 extends over 16 amino acids. CDR1 LGHDT and CDR2 YNNKEL come from the germline V gene (reference sequence). V was cut by 0 bases and J by 4 bases, with 15 bases left in between. This chain's CDR3 is CASSQDIGQGGETQYF. CDR3 bases: TGTGCCAGCAGCCAAGATATCGGGCAGGGAGGAGAGACCCAGTACTTC.

In DNA, the CDR3 is TGTGCCAGCAGTCTAGCGGGAGGGGGAGATGAGCAGTTCTTC. Translating gives CASSLAGGGDEQFF. V is TRBV6-2 or TRBV6-3 and J is TRBJ2-1; 12 bases map to TRBD2. The CDR3 has 14 amino acids. Germline CDR1 reads MNHEY; CDR2 reads SVGEGT. The V and J ends lost 5 bases and 8 bases, in that order; junction bases with no gene match: 4.

The gene calls are TRBV20-1 and TRBJ2-1, with 9 positions matching TRBD2. The CDR3 has 15 residues. V shed 3 bases, J shed 4 bases, and the junction held 7 bases outside the gene matches. Germline V CDR1 and CDR2: DFQATT, SNEGSKA (reference sequence). CDR3 amino acids: CSARVLAGTYNEQFF. CDR3 DNA sequence: TGCAGTGCTAGGGTTCTAGCGGGGACATACAATGAGCAGTTCTTC.

The chain employs TRBV20-1 and TRBJ2-3, with TRBD2 identical over 9 bases. The CDR3 has 14 amino acids. V gave up 3 bases and J gave up 5 bases; unmatched junction bases: 6. From germline, CDR1 is DFQATT and CDR2 SNEGSKA (reference sequence). CDR3 residues: CSASSGRSLDTQYF. The CDR3 DNA is TGCAGTGCTAGCAGCGGGAGGTCTTTAGATACGCAGTATTTT.

Regarding this clonotype: It may be a read error: a sequence one base away is much more abundant. This chain connects TRBV29-1 to TRBJ2-1; D possibly corresponds to TRBD2 (5 bases). With 6 bases removed from V and 8 bases from J, the gap between germline ends came to 14 bases. The germline V gene encodes CDR1 SQVTM and CDR2 ANQGSEA. The CDR3 runs to 12 residues. The CDR3 DNA reads as TGCAGCGTAGCTAGACTATACGATGAGCAGTTCTTC. Residues: CSVARLYDEQFF.

This clonotype was counted between two and nine times. The genes are TRBV20-1 and TRBJ2-1, with 11 bases that match TRBD2. Per the germline V gene, CDR1 is DFQATT and CDR2 is SNEGSKA (reference sequence). The ends lost 5 bases at V and 5 bases at J; junction bases unmatched: 2. The CDR3 spans 13 residues. The CDR3 reads CSARGLADNEQFF. The CDR3 region has the DNA TGCAGTGCTCGGGGACTAGCGGACAATGAGCAGTTCTTC.

This clonotype was detected ten times or more. The CDR3 DNA sequence: TGCGCCAGCAGCCCCGCAGGGATCGGGGAGCTGTTTTTT. This encodes CASSPAGIGELFF. This chain uses TRBV4-3 with TRBJ2-2, with D perhaps matching TRBD1 (5 bases). The V and J ends lost 4 bases and 7 bases respectively, with 10 bases between them. Looked up from germline, CDR1 is LGHNA and CDR2 is YSLEER. This CDR3 is 13 amino acids long.

The chain joins TRBV2 to TRBJ2-3; possible D gene TRBD2, 6 bases. Germline V gene data show CDR1 as SNHLY and CDR2 as FYNNEI. Trimming stripped 7 bases from V and 2 bases from J, with 22 bases between. The CDR3 extends over 17 amino acids. In DNA, the CDR3 is TGTGCCAGCACAGTCCCGGGACTCCAAGCTAACACAGATACGCAGTATTTT. This translates into CASTVPGLQANTDTQYF.

This clonotype appeared a few times. The chain has TRBV7-9 and TRBJ1-4; D remains ambiguous. The V gene lost 3 bases and the J gene lost 4 bases, with 12 bases spanning the gap. From germline, CDR1 is SEHNR and CDR2 FQNEAQ (reference sequence). The CDR3 runs to 15 residues. The CDR3 protein is CASSLAGQFNEKLFF. CDR3 sequence (DNA): TGTGCCAGCAGCTTGGCAGGCCAGTTTAATGAAAAACTGTTTTTT.

This chain uses TRBV28 with TRBJ2-7; D might be TRBD1 (5 bases). The V end was cut by 6 bases, the J end by 4 bases, with 13 bases between. The CDR3 totals 13 residues. CDR1 MDHEN and CDR2 SYDVKM come from the germline V gene. The CDR3 loop is CASSTPAGYEQYF. CDR3 in DNA: TGTGCCAGCAGCACCCCGGCAGGGTACGAGCAGTACTTC.

There are many counts of this clonotype. The rearrangement joins TRBV20-1 to TRBJ1-4, with 7 bases lining up with TRBD1. V was clipped by 5 bases and J by 13 bases; unmatched bases: 7. The germline gives CDR1 DFQATT, CDR2 SNEGSKA (reference sequence). The CDR3 has 11 amino acids. CDR3 bases: TGCAGTGCTCACCAGACAGGGCGACTGTTTTTT. Residues: CSAHQTGRLFF.